The 18 T cell receptor beta chains presented below share a single source sample, sequenced in a study of human T cells and chemical hapten exposure. Noted time point: patch test 3, about 24 weeks after DPC sensitization. Treatment reported: therapeutic diphenylcyclopropenone sensitization with weekly scalp DPC. In TCRdb, the RACE reads were re-called with MiXCR into one record per CDR3 protein. The sample gives over 80,000 distinct CDR3 sequences, under 13% of which show up once; approximately 1% is in the top ten. The source material was whole blood, sampled in connection with sensitization to the hapten diphenylcyclopropenone (DPC). These receptors all stem from a woman under 40 with alopecia areata. Some clones in this sample may be carry-over from other donors' samples.

The chain uses TRBV2 and TRBJ1-5; D not resolved. Trimming stripped 3 bases from V and 1 base from J, with 7 bases between. The CDR3 is made up of 14 amino acids. The germline gives CDR1 SNHLY, CDR2 FYNNEI. As DNA, the CDR3 is TGTGCCAGCAGTGAGACAAGCAGCAATCAGCCCCAGCATTTT. It codes for CASSETSSNQPQHF. Combining the CDR3 with reference TRBV2 and TRBJ1-5 gives the whole variable domain EPEVTQTPSHQVTQMGQEVILRCVPISNHLYFYWYRQILGQKVEFLVSFYNNEISEKSEIFDDQFSVERPDGSNFTLKIRSTKLEDSAMYFCASSETSSNQPQHFGDGTRLSIL.

The table lists this clonotype with a few counts. This chain uses TRBV29-1 with TRBJ2-1; tentatively, D is TRBD1 or TRBD2 (5 bases each). The CDR3 has 14 residues. V was trimmed by 7 bases and J by 3 bases, leaving 16 bases between them. In germline, CDR1 is SQVTM, CDR2 ANQGSEA. This CDR3 is CSAGRAGVYNEQFF. The CDR3 DNA sequence: TGCAGCGCGGGGCGGGCTGGGGTCTACAATGAGCAGTTCTTC.

This clonotype was seen repeatedly, ten times or more. The V and J genes are TRBV10-2 and TRBJ1-2; D perhaps matches TRBD1 (6 bases). Deletions cut 6 bases from V and 4 bases from J, with 9 bases between. Germline V gene sequence: CDR1 WSHSY, CDR2 SAAADI. This CDR3 has 12 amino acids. CDR3 sequence (DNA): TGCGCCAGCAGGGACAGTGTCTATGGCTACACCTTC. It is translated as CASRDSVYGYTF.

This clonotype was seen at least ten times. The chain recombines TRBV27 with TRBJ1-5; maybe TRBD1 (6 bases). CDR3 length: 17 amino acids. CDR1 and CDR2 (germline): MNHEY, SMNVEV (reference sequence). V was pared by 5 bases and J by 6 bases, with 23 bases between. The CDR3 region has the DNA TGTGCCAGCAGTGATAAACCCGGGACACCGTGGGCTCAGCCCCAGCATTTT. This codes for CASSDKPGTPWAQPQHF.

The sample holds many counts of this clonotype. V gene TRBV27 combines with J gene TRBJ2-7; D assignment may be TRBD1 or TRBD2 (5 bases each). Germline V gene sequence: CDR1 MNHEY, CDR2 SMNVEV (reference sequence). V was clipped by 0 bases and J by 2 bases, with 14 bases between them. This CDR3 is 16 amino acids long. In nucleotides, the CDR3 is TGTGCCAGCAGTTTATCAGCCCGGGGCCGAGCCTACGAGCAGTACTTC. This translates into CASSLSARGRAYEQYF.

With respect to this clonotype: A read error may be the cause here, since a much bigger clone is one base away. The rearrangement joins TRBV7-2 to TRBJ2-5, with a tentative D call TRBD2 (6 bases). There are 17 residues in the CDR3. Germline loops: CDR1 SGHTA, CDR2 FQGNSA. The CDR3 spells CAGSLAPSGGEVGTQYF. DNA of the CDR3: TGTGCCGGCAGCTTAGCCCCCAGCGGAGGGGAAGTGGGGACCCAGTACTTC. Filled out from reference TRBV7-2 and TRBJ2-5, the complete variable domain reads GAGVSQSPSNKVTEKGKDVELRCDPISGHTALYWYRQSLGQGLEFLIYFQGNSAPDKSGLPSDRFSAERTGGSVSTLTIQRTQQEDSAVYLCAGSLAPSGGEVGTQYFGPGTRLLVL.

This clonotype came up a few times. J is TRBJ2-1 and V is TRBV6-5; D is unresolved. From germline, CDR1 is MNHEY and CDR2 SVGAGI. This CDR3 spans 14 amino acids. Trimming cost V 5 bases and J 6 bases, with 14 bases left between them. The chain's CDR3 is CASSRAAFRNEQFF. The CDR3 DNA reads as TGTGCCAGCAGTCGGGCGGCTTTTCGCAATGAGCAGTTCTTC.

The chain is built from TRBV29-1 and TRBJ2-1; 11 positions agree with TRBD1. Germline CDR1 and CDR2: SQVTM and ANQGSEA. V lost 7 bases and J lost 14; bases outside the gene matches: 13. The CDR3 loop spans 13 amino acids. The CDR3 DNA follows: TGCAGCGCGGCGGGACAGGGGGAAGGTAGCGAGTTCTTC. This gives the protein CSAAGQGEGSEFF.

The J gene is TRBJ2-4, the V gene TRBV7-2, with D possibly being TRBD1 (6 bases). The CDR3 spans 15 residues. CDR1 SGHTA and CDR2 FQGNSA come from the germline V gene. V was pared by 3 bases and J by 2 bases, with 11 bases between. The CDR3 reads CASSFVQGTKNIQYF. The CDR3 coding sequence is TGTGCCAGCAGCTTTGTTCAGGGGACCAAAAACATTCAGTACTTC.

This clonotype has at least ten counts. The gene calls are TRBV4-1 and TRBJ2-1; perhaps TRBD1 as D (5 bases). Trimming shortened V by 1 base and J by 5 bases, and 15 bases separated the two germline ends. The CDR3 contains 16 residues. Germline lookup yields CDR1 MGHRA and CDR2 YSYEKL. CDR3 bases: TGCGCCAGCAGCCAAGTGGTGTCAGGGATCCACAATGAGCAGTTCTTC. It codes for CASSQVVSGIHNEQFF.

This clonotype was counted only a few times. This chain uses TRBV11-2 with TRBJ2-5; maybe TRBD2 (5 bases). Deletions cut 0 bases from V and 1 base from J, with 9 bases between. CDR1 SGHAT and CDR2 FQNNGV come from the germline V gene. The CDR3 is 15 amino acids. The CDR3, as DNA: TGTGCCAGCAGCTTAGAACTCAGCGGCCAAGAGACCCAGTACTTC. Its translation: CASSLELSGQETQYF.

The sample holds a few counts of this clonotype. The chain couples TRBV2 to TRBJ2-5, with 9 bases lining up with TRBD1. Germline V gene data show CDR1 as SNHLY and CDR2 as FYNNEI. CDR3 length equals 14 residues. Trimming took 8 bases from V and 5 from J; bases not matched to a gene: 9. DNA of the CDR3: TGTGCCAGCGGCGTGGACAGGGGCAGGGAGACCCAGTACTTC. It encodes CASGVDRGRETQYF.

This clonotype has only a few counts. The chain links TRBV18 to TRBJ1-1; D is unresolved. The CDR3 sequence is 14 residues long. Trimming took 6 bases from V and 0 from J, leaving 11 bases between them. CDR1 KGHSH and CDR2 LQKENI come from the germline V gene. The chain's CDR3 is CASSASRLNTEAFF. As DNA, the CDR3 is TGTGCCAGCTCCGCCTCCCGGTTGAACACTGAAGCTTTCTTT.

The chain has TRBV10-2 and TRBJ1-2; weak D call: TRBD1 (5 bases). The V gene lost 7 bases and the J gene lost 5 bases, with 8 bases spanning the gap. The CDR3 loop spans 11 amino acids. Germline loops: CDR1 WSHSY, CDR2 SAAADI. The CDR3 reads CASTQGYGYTF. Here the CDR3 DNA reads TGCGCCAGCACGCAGGGTTATGGCTACACCTTC.

The chain carries TRBV20-1 and TRBJ2-1; 7 bases align to TRBD2. CDR3 length: 16 amino acids. Germline assignment: CDR1 DFQATT and CDR2 SNEGSKA (reference sequence). Trimming took 5 bases from V and 0 from J; bases not matched to a gene: 10. The CDR3 nucleotides read TGCAGTGCTGAGAGAGGGACTACACTCTCCTACAATGAGCAGTTCTTC. Translation: CSAERGTTLSYNEQFF.

The V and J genes are TRBV10-3 and TRBJ2-1; no clear D. Germline CDR1 is ENHRY and CDR2 is SYGVKD. Deletions cut 7 bases from V and 0 bases from J, with 10 bases between. The CDR3 covers 14 residues. The CDR3 loop is CAITDPNSYNEQFF. CDR3 DNA: TGTGCCATCACCGACCCCAACTCCTACAATGAGCAGTTCTTC.

This clonotype was recorded at least ten times. The CDR3 sequence: CASSVAGGGYNEQFF. For the CDR3, the DNA is TGTGCCAGCAGCGTAGCGGGAGGGGGGTACAATGAGCAGTTCTTC. The V gene is TRBV9, the J gene TRBJ2-1; 8 bases fit TRBD2. Per germline, CDR1 SGDLS and CDR2 YYNGEE. The V and J ends lost 0 bases and 4 bases, in that order; junction bases with no gene match: 3. This CDR3 is built from 15 residues.

This clonotype appeared a few times. The chain links TRBV18 to TRBJ2-7, with 7 bases that match TRBD1. The CDR3 has 15 amino acids. Germline lookup yields CDR1 KGHSH and CDR2 LQKENI. J lost 1 base, V lost 3 bases, and 6 bases had no gene match. This chain's CDR3 is CASSPYPTGSYEQYV. The CDR3 nucleotides are TGTGCCAGCTCACCTTACCCGACAGGGTCCTACGAGCAGTACGTC.